This T cell receptor beta chain was observed in a study of T-cell memory formation after mild COVID-19. TCRdb called the 5' RACE reads again in MiXCR, with one record for every CDR3 protein. This sample has about 420,000 distinct CDR3 sequences, with about 25% found just once. Germline V CDR1 and CDR2: GTSNPN, SVGIG (reference sequence). This CDR3 contains 15 residues. J was trimmed by 6 bases and V by 3 bases; bases with no gene match: 9. The sequence came from an adult woman who had mild COVID-19 (a few samples of this study predate the infection). Cell type and time point are not known. V and J are TRBV30 and TRBJ2-2, with 8 positions matching TRBD1. The specimen was PBMCs or a T cell subset sorted from them (not recorded which). The CDR3 loop is CAWRGAGGIAGELFF. The CDR3 nucleotides read TGTGCCTGGAGAGGGGCAGGGGGCATTGCCGGGGAGCTGTTTTTT.